The T cell receptor (beta chain) described here comes from a study of breast tumors, draining lymph nodes, adjacent tissues. This clonotype was detected many times. Antigen specificity is unknown. Study-wide points: Tumor repertoires ranked between lymph nodes and nontumor tissue in diversity, with V and J gene preferences.

This CDR3 is 16 amino acids long. J lost 7 bases, V lost 5 bases, and 9 bases had no gene match. In germline, CDR1 is LNHDA, CDR2 SQIVND (reference sequence). Breast cancer patients provided tissue from their axillary draining lymph nodes. TCRdb recomputed calls from the multiplex PCR reads with MiXCR, one row per CDR3 protein. The sample lists some 120,000 distinct CDR3 sequences; around 21% were seen once. The sample taken for sequencing was axillary lymph node tissue. The sequence was obtained from a female donor with breast cancer. Some clones in this sample may be carry-over from other donors' samples. The J gene is TRBJ2-1, the V gene TRBV19; 12 positions match TRBD1. The CDR3: CASSQGTGGGWNEQFF. DNA of the CDR3: TGTGCCAGTAGTCAAGGGACAGGGGGCGGTTGGAATGAGCAGTTCTTC.